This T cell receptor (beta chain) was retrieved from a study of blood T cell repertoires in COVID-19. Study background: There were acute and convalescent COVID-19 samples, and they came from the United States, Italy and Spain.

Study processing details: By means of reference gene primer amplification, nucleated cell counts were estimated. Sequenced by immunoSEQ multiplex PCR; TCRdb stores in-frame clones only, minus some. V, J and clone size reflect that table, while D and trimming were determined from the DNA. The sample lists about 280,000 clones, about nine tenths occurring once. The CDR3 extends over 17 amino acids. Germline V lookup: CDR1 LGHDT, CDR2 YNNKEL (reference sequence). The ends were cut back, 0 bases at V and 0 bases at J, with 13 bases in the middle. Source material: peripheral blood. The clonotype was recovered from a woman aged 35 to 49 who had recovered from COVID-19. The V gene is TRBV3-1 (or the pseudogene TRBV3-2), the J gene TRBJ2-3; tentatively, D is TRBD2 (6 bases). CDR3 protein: CASSQDRGTFSTDTQYF. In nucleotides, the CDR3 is TGTGCCAGCAGCCAAGATCGGGGGACCTTTAGCACAGATACGCAGTATTTT.